The 31 T cell receptor beta chains below all came from one sample that was sequenced in a study of blood T cell repertoires in COVID-19. Clones were read by immunoSEQ multiplex PCR, and TCRdb kept only the in-frame ones, dropping some. The repertoire has 150,000 to 200,000 clones, 70% to 90% of them found once; the top ten carry 2.5% to 3%. The sequenced material came from peripheral blood. These receptors were obtained from a woman in her 30s with active or convalescent COVID-19.

The rearrangement links TRBV7-2 to TRBJ2-3, with 7 positions matching TRBD2. The germline V gene has CDR1 SGHTA and CDR2 FQGNSA. The CDR3 sequence is 15 residues long. The ends lost 1 base at V and 0 bases at J; junction bases unmatched: 1. The CDR3 DNA is TGTGCCAGCAGCTTAGACGGGAGGAGCACAGATACGCAGTATTTT. It encodes CASSLDGRSTDTQYF. The variable domain in full, with the rest retrieved from reference TRBV7-2 and TRBJ2-3, is GAGVSQSPSNKVTEKGKDVELRCDPISGHTALYWYRQSLGQGLEFLIYFQGNSAPDKSGLPSDRFSAERTGGSVSTLTIQRTQQEDSAVYLCASSLDGRSTDTQYFGPGTRLTVL.

The chain uses TRBV7-9 and TRBJ2-1, with 9 nucleotides matching TRBD1. The CDR3 totals 17 residues. V gave up 5 bases and J gave up 0 bases; unmatched junction bases: 8. Germline V CDR1 and CDR2: SEHNR, FQNEAQ (reference sequence). The CDR3 sequence: CASSQRTGAVSYNEQFF. The DNA for the CDR3 is TGTGCCAGCAGCCAAAGGACAGGGGCCGTCTCCTACAATGAGCAGTTCTTC.

The chain links TRBV3-1 (or the pseudogene TRBV3-2) to TRBJ2-4; D is ambiguous. The germline gives CDR1 LGHDT, CDR2 YNNKEL (reference sequence). CDR3 length: 15 amino acids. The ends were cut back, 0 bases at V and 8 bases at J, with 14 bases in the middle. The CDR3 sequence: CASSQDLAGIDIQYF. As DNA, the CDR3 is TGTGCCAGCAGCCAAGATTTAGCTGGTATTGACATTCAGTACTTC.

The V gene is TRBV2, the J gene TRBJ1-1, with D perhaps TRBD1 (5 bases). This CDR3 has 14 residues. V was pared by 7 bases and J by 0 bases, with 12 bases between. Looked up from germline, CDR1 is SNHLY and CDR2 is FYNNEI. The CDR3 DNA is TGTGCCAGCACTTTCCGGGGGATGAACACTGAAGCTTTCTTT. This sequence encodes CASTFRGMNTEAFF. Looking up the rest from reference TRBV2 and TRBJ1-1 gives the full variable domain: EPEVTQTPSHQVTQMGQEVILRCVPISNHLYFYWYRQILGQKVEFLVSFYNNEISEKSEIFDDQFSVERPDGSNFTLKIRSTKLEDSAMYFCASTFRGMNTEAFFGQGTRLTVV.

CDR3 sequence reads: CASSNTSGGDSYEQYF. CDR3 in DNA: TGTGCCAGCAGCAACACTAGCGGGGGGGACTCCTACGAGCAGTACTTC. This rearrangement joins TRBV13 to TRBJ2-7; 13 nucleotides align to TRBD2. V shed 5 bases and J 0 bases; nucleotides not matched to a gene: 4. The CDR3 covers 16 residues. Germline assignment: CDR1 PRHDT and CDR2 FYEKMQ (reference sequence).

CDR3: CASAGASTPYEQYF. CDR3 nucleotides: TGTGCCTCAGCGGGGGCGTCCACCCCCTACGAGCAGTACTTC. The chain employs TRBV15 and TRBJ2-7, with TRBD2 identical over 8 bases. Germline assignment: CDR1 LNHNV and CDR2 YYDKDF (reference sequence). V dropped 11 bases and J dropped 2; count of bases not matched to a gene: 11. The CDR3 is 14 amino acids. The variable domain in full, with the rest retrieved from reference TRBV15 and TRBJ2-7, is DAMVIQNPRYQVTQFGKPVTLSCSQTLNHNVMYWYQQKSSQAPKLLFHYYDKDFNNEADTPDNFQSRRPNTSFCFLDIRSPGLGDTAMYLCASAGASTPYEQYFGPGTRLTVT.

V is TRBV5-6 and J is TRBJ1-2; possibly TRBD1 for D (6 bases). V dropped 3 bases and J dropped 5 bases, with 14 bases sitting between them. This CDR3 contains 14 residues. The germline V gene has CDR1 SGHDT and CDR2 YYEEEE. CDR3 nucleotide sequence: TGTGCCAGCAGCTCCATGGACAGATCTTATGGCTACACCTTC. It is translated as CASSSMDRSYGYTF.

With respect to this clone: At the DNA level, this CDR3 is encoded by other sequences in the same sample as well. This sequence joins TRBV27 and TRBJ2-7, with 11 bases lining up with TRBD1. Germline assignment: CDR1 MNHEY and CDR2 SMNVEV (reference sequence). J gave up 0 bases and V 8 bases, and 6 bases lay outside the gene matches. The CDR3 runs 15 residues. The CDR3 loop reads CASGSGTGGSYEQYF. CDR3 bases: TGTGCCAGCGGCTCCGGGACAGGGGGCTCCTACGAGCAGTACTTC.

The chain employs TRBV4-2 and TRBJ2-7; weak D call: TRBD2 (5 bases). This CDR3 is 15 amino acids long. The germline V gene encodes CDR1 LGHNA and CDR2 YNFKEQ. With 5 bases removed from V and 6 bases from J, the gap between germline ends came to 20 bases. The CDR3 here is CASSNLALTGSEQYF. DNA of the CDR3: TGTGCCAGCAGCAACTTAGCGCTTACGGGCTCCGAGCAGTACTTC.

Notes on this clone: Other DNA sequences in the same sample also yield this CDR3. This chain connects TRBV5-4 to TRBJ1-3; D is ambiguous. CDR3 size: 15 residues. V lost 0 bases to trimming and J lost 0 bases, with 7 bases between them. Germline V gene sequence: CDR1 SGHNT, CDR2 YYREEE (reference sequence). The CDR3, as DNA: TGTGCCAGCAGCTTGGGAGGCAGCTCTGGAAACACCATATATTTT. As protein: CASSLGGSSGNTIYF.

V gene TRBV28 combines with J gene TRBJ1-4; TRBD1 is a possible D gene (6 bases). This CDR3 region has 14 residues. Trimming shortened V by 8 bases and J by 5 bases, and 15 bases separated the two germline ends. The germline V gene encodes CDR1 MDHEN and CDR2 SYDVKM. CDR3 loop: CASQPGGLNEKLFF. CDR3 sequence (DNA): TGTGCCAGCCAGCCGGGGGGCTTGAATGAAAAACTGTTTTTT.

The CDR3 here is CARSLAVVDTQYF. DNA for the CDR3: TGTGCCAGAAGCTTAGCAGTCGTAGATACGCAGTATTTT. The V and J genes are TRBV7-5 and TRBJ2-3; TRBD1 is the table's D call, not checked against the DNA. TRBV7-5 is classified as a pseudogene. CDR3 length: 13 residues.

This clone appeared once. The genes are TRBV6-6 and TRBJ2-7; TRBD1 might be the D (5 bases). The V and J ends lost 5 bases and 6 bases respectively, with 11 bases between them. The CDR3 is 12 amino acids. Germline V gene data show CDR1 as MNHNY and CDR2 as SVGAGI (reference sequence). The CDR3: CASSIRVGEQYF. The CDR3 nucleotides are TGTGCCAGCAGTATCAGGGTGGGCGAGCAGTACTTC.

This sequence joins TRBV5-1 and TRBJ1-4; D is perhaps TRBD1 (5 bases). The CDR3 has 16 residues. CDR1 is SGHRS, CDR2 YFSETQ, per germline. Trimming left V 0 bases short and J 4 bases short, with 13 bases between. The CDR3 here is CASSLEAGGDNEKLFF. CDR3 nucleotides: TGCGCCAGCAGCTTGGAGGCAGGAGGGGATAATGAAAAACTGTTTTTT.

CDR3 coding DNA: TGTGCCAGCAGCGAAAGCGGGAGGGCCGCGGAGACCCAGTACTTC. This codes for CASSESGRAAETQYF. V gene TRBV9 combines with J gene TRBJ2-5, with 10 nucleotides matching TRBD2. The CDR3 spans 15 residues. Germline V gene sequence: CDR1 SGDLS, CDR2 YYNGEE. The ends lost 3 bases at V and 5 bases at J; junction bases unmatched: 7.

The chain recombines TRBV18 with TRBJ1-4; possibly TRBD1 for D (5 bases). The germline gives CDR1 KGHSH, CDR2 LQKENI. The V end was cut by 8 bases, the J end by 0 bases, with 10 bases between. The length of the CDR3 is 14 residues. CDR3 region: CASGPTATNEKLFF. The DNA of the CDR3 is TGTGCCAGCGGACCGACAGCAACTAATGAAAAACTGTTTTTT.

CDR3 residues: CASSGEGARTEAFF. CDR3 bases: TGTGCCAGCAGCGGAGAGGGGGCTCGGACTGAAGCTTTCTTT. This chain joins TRBV5-5 and TRBJ1-1; 7 nucleotides line up with TRBD1. This CDR3 comprises 14 residues. The trim removed 4 bases at V and 5 bases at J, leaving 8 bases unmatched. Germline lookup yields CDR1 SGHKS and CDR2 YYEKEE (reference sequence).

This chain connects TRBV28 to TRBJ2-5, with 12 bases identical to TRBD2. Per the germline V gene, CDR1 is MDHEN and CDR2 is SYDVKM. The length of the CDR3 is 14 residues. V lost 6 bases and J lost 3; bases outside the gene matches: 2. In DNA form, the CDR3 reads TGTGCCAGCAGCCGACTAGCGGGGGAAGAGACCCAGTACTTC. The encoded protein is CASSRLAGEETQYF. Combining the CDR3 with reference TRBV28 and TRBJ2-5 gives the whole variable domain DVKVTQSSRYLVKRTGEKVFLECVQDMDHENMFWYRQDPGLGLRLIYFSYDVKMKEKGDIPEGYSVSREKKERFSLILESASTNQTSMYLCASSRLAGEETQYFGPGTRLLVL.

The V and J genes are TRBV13 and TRBJ2-5; TRBD2 agrees at 7 bases. The CDR3 has 14 residues. V gave up 5 bases and J gave up 0 bases; unmatched junction bases: 3. In germline, CDR1 is PRHDT, CDR2 FYEKMQ (reference sequence). The CDR3 protein is CASSPGGYQETQYF. The CDR3 region has the DNA TGTGCCAGCAGCCCCGGGGGGTACCAAGAGACCCAGTACTTC.

The chain couples TRBV5-4 to TRBJ2-7; 10 nucleotides line up with TRBD2. Looked up from germline, CDR1 is SGHNT and CDR2 is YYREEE (reference sequence). The CDR3 is made up of 15 amino acids. Trimming cost V 0 bases and J 4 bases; bases outside gene matches: 4. The CDR3 DNA reads as TGTGCCAGCAGCTTGGCCAGCGGGAGGGGGTACGAGCAGTACTTC. This gives the protein CASSLASGRGYEQYF.

The chain couples TRBV3-1 (or the pseudogene TRBV3-2) to TRBJ2-6; 13 nucleotides line up with TRBD2. V shed 2 bases and J 0 bases; nucleotides not matched to a gene: 7. This CDR3 has 20 amino acids. Germline V gives CDR1 LGHDT, CDR2 YNNKEL (reference sequence). The CDR3 bases are TGTGCCAGCAGCCAACGAGCGGGGACTAGCGGGGCCTCTGGGGCCAACGTCCTGACTTTC. It encodes CASSQRAGTSGASGANVLTF.

The genes are TRBV6-1 and TRBJ1-2; D is perhaps TRBD1 (5 bases). CDR1 is MNHNS, CDR2 SASEGT, per germline. Trimming pared 2 bases from V and 4 bases from J, leaving 11 bases between. This CDR3 region has 14 residues. The CDR3 DNA reads as TGTGCCAGCAGTGAAACAGGAGCCGCCTATGGCTACACCTTC. It translates to CASSETGAAYGYTF.

This clone showed up just once. This chain uses TRBV5-4 with TRBJ2-3; a weak D match, TRBD2 (7 bases). Germline V CDR1 and CDR2: SGHNT, YYREEE (reference sequence). Trimming stripped 4 bases from V and 2 bases from J, with 20 bases between. The CDR3 consists of 17 residues. CDR3 residues: CASSPAGGGRFTDTQYF. In nucleotides, the CDR3 is TGTGCCAGCAGCCCGGCCGGCGGGGGCCGGTTCACAGATACGCAGTATTTT.

The V and J genes are TRBV2 and TRBJ2-3; TRBD2 might be the D (5 bases). The V end was cut by 7 bases, the J end by 2 bases, with 16 bases between. The CDR3 contains 15 residues. Germline CDR1 and CDR2: SNHLY and FYNNEI. The CDR3 here is CASNPASGVTDTQYF. CDR3 DNA: TGTGCCAGCAACCCAGCGAGCGGAGTCACAGATACGCAGTATTTT.

The chain is built from TRBV2 and TRBJ1-5; D ambiguous. Germline V gene lookup returns CDR1 SNHLY and CDR2 FYNNEI. V was shortened by 6 bases and J by 4 bases, with 7 bases between the two germline ends. The CDR3 covers 12 residues. CDR3 coding DNA: TGTGCCAGCAGGACATCTAATCAGCCCCAGCATTTT. Translating it yields CASRTSNQPQHF. Filled out from reference TRBV2 and TRBJ1-5, the complete variable domain reads EPEVTQTPSHQVTQMGQEVILRCVPISNHLYFYWYRQILGQKVEFLVSFYNNEISEKSEIFDDQFSVERPDGSNFTLKIRSTKLEDSAMYFCASRTSNQPQHFGDGTRLSIL.

V is TRBV5-6 and J is TRBJ1-4; possible D gene TRBD1, 6 bases. From germline, CDR1 is SGHDT and CDR2 YYEEEE. The CDR3 is made up of 17 amino acids. Deletions cut 0 bases from V and 5 bases from J, with 17 bases between. CDR3 residues: CASSLGAQGLLNEKLFF. The CDR3 DNA sequence: TGTGCCAGCAGCTTGGGGGCTCAGGGGTTGCTGAATGAAAAACTGTTTTTT.

This clone was recorded only once. The J gene is TRBJ2-3, the V gene TRBV7-2; 7 nucleotides line up with TRBD2. J lost 9 bases, V lost 4 bases, and 10 bases had no gene match. The CDR3 runs 14 residues. Germline values: CDR1 SGHTA, CDR2 FQGNSA. The CDR3 coding sequence is TGTGCCAGCAGCTCCGACAGCGGGGTCAGGACGCAGTATTTT. It yields the protein CASSSDSGVRTQYF.

The J gene is TRBJ1-5, the V gene TRBV27; TRBD1 aligns across 7 bases. The CDR3 extends over 16 amino acids. J lost 1 base, V lost 4 bases, and 7 bases had no gene match. The germline CDR1 and CDR2 sequences are MNHEY and SMNVEV (reference sequence). The CDR3 sequence is CASSSLGGGSNQPQHF. The CDR3 DNA sequence: TGTGCCAGCAGTTCATTAGGGGGCGGGAGCAATCAGCCCCAGCATTTT.

This clone was seen a handful of times. This chain links TRBV19 with TRBJ2-1, with a possible D match to TRBD1 (8 bases). CDR1 and CDR2 from the germline V gene are LNHDA and SQIVND (reference sequence). Trimming pared 5 bases from V and 6 bases from J, leaving 20 bases between. The CDR3 totals 16 residues. The CDR3 bases are TGTGCCAGTAGTGCTCGCGGACAGGGCGGGGGCAATGAGCAGTTCTTC. It specifies CASSARGQGGGNEQFF.

The J gene is TRBJ1-2, the V gene TRBV2; 8 bases map to TRBD1. CDR3 length: 13 residues. With 5 bases clipped from V and 8 bases from J, the junction kept 7 bases outside the gene matches. CDR1 is SNHLY, CDR2 FYNNEI, per germline. CDR3 in DNA: TGTGCCAGCAGTCCCGACAGGGGCGACGGCTACACCTTC. This codes for CASSPDRGDGYTF.

The chain has TRBV28 and TRBJ1-3, with a possible D match to TRBD1 (6 bases). Germline lookup yields CDR1 MDHEN and CDR2 SYDVKM. V was cut by 3 bases and J by 8 bases, with 17 bases left in between. The CDR3 length is 15 residues. For the CDR3, the DNA is TGTGCCAGCAGTTTTCCAGGGGCGTCCGGGGACACCATATATTTT. Its translation: CASSFPGASGDTIYF.